This T cell receptor (beta chain) was recovered during a study of tumor-infiltrating lymphocytes in primary liver carcinoma. On this clonotype itself: Its antigen remains unknown. A junction boundary mismatches the germline segment, possibly from a read error.

CDR3 size: 15 residues. Germline CDR1 and CDR2: MNHNY and SVGAGI (reference sequence). TCR beta cDNA came from about 500 ng total RNA, primed with a constant-region primer. Three nested multiplex PCR rounds, a slightly modified ARM-PCR method, built the TCR beta libraries. Investigators reported that the first two PCR rounds, at around 9 cycles each, used TRBV1-TRBV30 forward primers with a C-beta reverse primer. TCRdb analysed the multiplex PCR reads with MiXCR anew, one entry per CDR3 protein. This table has 50,000 to 70,000 distinct CDR3 sequences, 70% to 85% appearing once. The study, taken as a whole, reports: All five tumor regions shared only about 8-25% of top clones.

From 20-30 mg of unsorted bulk tissue, DNA and RNA were co-extracted together. V is TRBV6-6 and J is TRBJ2-7; 8 nucleotides line up with TRBD1. This TCR came from a man aged 35 to 55 with primary liver carcinoma and hepatitis B virus infection. The sample taken for sequencing was liver tumor tissue from sampling region 2. Subset reported: tumor region T2, inferior pole. The CDR3: CVSSLPPTGEAEQYF. The CDR3 nucleotides are TGTGTCAGCAGTCTCCCCCCGACAGGGGAGGCCGAGCAGTACTTC.